These 18 T cell receptor beta chains came from one sample sequenced in a study of Graves' ophthalmopathy and Graves' hyperthyroidism. TCR beta CDR3 regions were amplified from RNA transcripts. Following a first-round RT-PCR that used HTBI primers, a second-round multiplex PCR was carried out. TCRdb re-called the multiplex PCR reads through MiXCR, storing one row per CDR3 protein. This table has 660,000 or so distinct CDR3 sequences, about 41% appearing once. Input material: peripheral blood. The receptors were gathered from an adult man with Graves' ophthalmopathy.

The chain has TRBV7-9 and TRBJ1-4; 7 bases fit TRBD1. The CDR3 consists of 14 residues. Germline V lookup: CDR1 SEHNR, CDR2 FQNEAQ (reference sequence). V shed 5 bases and J 4 bases; nucleotides not matched to a gene: 4. The chain's CDR3 is CASSVRDSNEKLFF. The CDR3 nucleotides read TGTGCCAGCAGCGTACGGGACAGTAATGAAAAACTGTTTTTT.

The V gene is TRBV12-3 or TRBV12-4, the J gene TRBJ1-2; 9 bases map to TRBD1. The V and J ends lost 5 bases and 1 base, in that order; junction bases with no gene match: 11. This CDR3 has 17 residues. CDR3 residues: CASSQWTGEHNNYGYTF. CDR3 coding DNA: TGTGCCAGCAGTCAGTGGACAGGGGAACATAATAACTATGGCTACACCTTC.

In the case of this clonotype: The junction departs from the called germline gene at one end, perhaps through a read error. In DNA, the CDR3 is TGTGCCAGCAGTTCATCCGGGACAGGGTTTTTTGGCTACACCTTC. This translates into CASSSSGTGFFGYTF. J is TRBJ1-2 and V is TRBV10-3; 9 bases map to TRBD1. In germline, CDR1 is ENHRY, CDR2 SYGVKD. This CDR3 has 15 amino acids.

This clonotype was counted many times. V is TRBV7-9 and J is TRBJ2-2, with D unclear. This CDR3 region has 12 residues. Germline-derived CDR1 and CDR2 are SEHNR and FQNEAQ (reference sequence). The CDR3 sequence: CGTQRNTGELFF. CDR3 sequence (DNA): TGTGGCACCCAACGGAACACCGGGGAGCTGTTTTTT.

A remark on this clonotype: One base away lies a much larger clone, so this may be a sequencing read error. The V and J genes are TRBV12-5 and TRBJ1-5, with D tentatively TRBD1 (5 bases). The V gene's germline CDR1 is LGHNT and CDR2 FRNRAP. The CDR3 length is 15 residues. CDR3 bases: TGTGCCAGCAGTTTGGGGCAGGCCAGAAATCAGCCCCAGCATTTT. Its translation is CASSLGQARNQPQHF.

The chain uses TRBV25-1 and TRBJ1-4, with a weak D call TRBD1 (6 bases). The V gene lost 2 bases and the J gene lost 6 bases, with 16 bases spanning the gap. Germline-derived CDR1 and CDR2 are MGHDK and SYGVNS. The CDR3 spans 16 residues. The CDR3 DNA reads as TGTGCCAGCAGTGAACGGGGGGCAGGGGAGGATGAAAAACTGTTTTTT. It encodes CASSERGAGEDEKLFF.

V is TRBV10-3 and J is TRBJ2-1; D perhaps matches TRBD1 (5 bases). Trimming took 6 bases from V and 4 from J, leaving 16 bases between them. CDR1 ENHRY and CDR2 SYGVKD come from the germline V gene. The CDR3 is 15 residues long. CDR3 DNA sequence: TGTGCCATCAGAATAACCCCTGGGGCATACAATGAGCAGTTCTTC. It encodes CAIRITPGAYNEQFF.

This clonotype was seen a handful of times. This chain connects TRBV5-1 to TRBJ2-7; 8 positions match TRBD2. This CDR3 has 15 amino acids. Looked up from germline, CDR1 is SGHRS and CDR2 is YFSETQ. The V and J ends lost 3 bases and 5 bases, in that order; junction bases with no gene match: 10. CDR3 residues: CASSSFGGAVDEQYF. The CDR3 DNA reads as TGCGCCAGCAGCTCCTTCGGGGGGGCGGTGGACGAGCAGTACTTC.

The chain combines TRBV4-1 with TRBJ2-6; D may be TRBD1 (7 bases). This CDR3 spans 17 amino acids. The V and J ends lost 2 bases and 4 bases respectively, with 15 bases between them. CDR1 and CDR2 (germline): MGHRA, YSYEKL. The CDR3 coding sequence is TGCGCCAGCAGCCAACCACGGAGGGGGCCGGGGGCCAACGTCCTGACTTTC. It codes for CASSQPRRGPGANVLTF.

This clonotype was counted once. The chain combines TRBV29-1 with TRBJ2-5; D might be TRBD2 (5 bases). The CDR3 extends over 12 amino acids. V was shortened by 4 bases and J by 1 base, with 7 bases between the two germline ends. The germline CDR1 and CDR2 sequences are SQVTM and ANQGSEA. The CDR3 region is CSVVTSQETQYF. CDR3 sequence (DNA): TGCAGCGTTGTTACTAGCCAAGAGACCCAGTACTTC. Filled out from reference TRBV29-1 and TRBJ2-5, the complete variable domain reads SAVISQKPSRDICQRGTSLTIQCQVDSQVTMMFWYRQQPGQSLTLIATANQGSEATYESGFVIDKFPISRPNLTFSTLTVSNMSPEDSSIYLCSVVTSQETQYFGPGTRLLVL.

Notes on this clonotype: A much more abundant neighbour one base away suggests this may be a read error. This sequence joins TRBV20-1 and TRBJ1-6; 7 nucleotides align to TRBD1. V was clipped by 3 bases and J by 5 bases; unmatched bases: 10. The CDR3 extends over 16 amino acids. Germline V gene data show CDR1 as DFQATT and CDR2 as SNEGSKA (reference sequence). The CDR3 sequence is CSARTSIQGNNSPLHF. DNA of the CDR3: TGCAGTGCTAGGACCTCCATACAGGGGAATAATTCACCCCTCCACTTT.

To note about this clonotype: Just one base apart from a much larger clone, this may be a read error. The V call is TRBV19, the J call TRBJ1-2; TRBD1 matches 7 bases. Germline CDR1 LNHDA, CDR2 SQIVND (reference sequence). CDR3 length: 15 residues. CDR3 amino acids: CASSIEWEGADGYAF. The CDR3 nucleotides read TGTGCCAGTAGTATAGAATGGGAGGGGGCGGATGGCTACGCCTTC.

The CDR3, as DNA: TGTGCCAGCAGCCAAGAACGGACGAAAACTGGGGCCAACGTCCTGACTTTC. Its protein is CASSQERTKTGANVLTF. V usage is TRBV2 and J usage is TRBJ2-6; no firm D call. Germline-derived CDR1 and CDR2 are SNHLY and FYNNEI. The length of the CDR3 is 17 residues. V lost 6 bases, J lost 2 bases, and 17 bases lay in between.

The V call is TRBV19, the J call TRBJ2-3; 10 nucleotides agree with TRBD2. The CDR3 has 16 residues. Germline V lookup: CDR1 LNHDA, CDR2 SQIVND (reference sequence). With V trimmed by 1 base and J by 4 bases, 5 bases remained unmatched. The DNA for the CDR3 is TGTGCCAGTAGTATAGTTGCGACTAGCGGGTCAGATACGCAGTATTTT. Translation: CASSIVATSGSDTQYF. Looking up the rest from reference TRBV19 and TRBJ2-3 gives the full variable domain: DGGITQSPKYLFRKEGQNVTLSCEQNLNHDAMYWYRQDPGQGLRLIYYSQIVNDFQKGDIAEGYSVSREKKESFPLTVTSAQKNPTAFYLCASSIVATSGSDTQYFGPGTRLTVL.

To note about this clonotype: Being one base from a much bigger clone, this may be a read error. V and J are TRBV10-3 and TRBJ1-1; 7 nucleotides align to TRBD1. Trimming at V came to 6 bases and at J to 7 bases, leaving 14 bases not matched to a gene. Germline V CDR1 and CDR2: ENHRY, SYGVKD. This CDR3 region has 15 residues. CDR3 sequence reads: CAISALAGTADEAFF. CDR3 DNA: TGTGCCATCAGCGCCCTTGCCGGGACAGCAGATGAAGCTTTCTTT.

The V gene is TRBV29-1, the J gene TRBJ2-7; TRBD1 matches 9 bases. The DNA end is more similar to TRBJ2-5, so the J call may be wrong. The CDR3 extends over 12 amino acids. Germline-derived CDR1 and CDR2 are SQVTM and ANQGSEA. CDR3 nucleotides: TGCAGCTTGGGACAGGGCGGGGAGACCCAGTACTTC. It codes for CSLGQGGETQYF.

V and J are TRBV10-3 and TRBJ1-6; D gene uncertain. Between the trimmed V and J ends, which lost 3 bases and 7 bases, there was a span of 7 bases. The CDR3 runs to 13 residues. Germline CDR1 ENHRY, CDR2 SYGVKD. The CDR3 is CAISEHANSPLHF. The CDR3 coding sequence is TGTGCCATCAGTGAACACGCGAATTCACCCCTCCACTTT.

This clonotype was seen ten or more times. The chain joins TRBV7-8 to TRBJ2-5, with D perhaps TRBD1 (7 bases). The V gene lost 2 bases and the J gene lost 4 bases, with 11 bases spanning the gap. The CDR3 runs 14 residues. Germline V gives CDR1 SGHVS, CDR2 FQNEAQ. The CDR3 DNA reads as TGTGCCAGCAGCTTATGGCAGGGGGGAGAGACCCAGTACTTC. Residues: CASSLWQGGETQYF.